A selection of T cell receptor beta chains follows, all from one sample in a study of breast tumors, draining lymph nodes, adjacent tissues. Via MiXCR, TCRdb re-called the multiplex PCR reads, giving one row per CDR3 protein. The top ten hold approximately 1.5% of the sample, which has about 230,000 distinct CDR3 sequences, about a third seen once. The sequencing sample was made of axillary lymph node tissue. The receptor source for this set is a female donor with breast cancer. Some clones in this sample may be carry-over from other donors' samples. The conserved cysteine and the conserved F or W are not part of the CDR3 here. The order of the fields is D gene, J gene, V gene, CDR3 protein. The D gene is left open where the match is weak.

d_call: NA; j_call: TRBJ2-7; v_call: TRBV5-1; cdr3_aa: ASSRDTGYEQY
d_call: NA; j_call: TRBJ2-5; v_call: TRBV18; cdr3_aa: ASSPPSQGETQY
d_call: NA; j_call: TRBJ2-3; v_call: TRBV6-2/TRBV6-3; cdr3_aa: ASKLSGVVDTQY
d_call: NA; j_call: TRBJ1-3; v_call: TRBV19; cdr3_aa: ASCRGPSGNTIY
d_call: TRBD2; j_call: TRBJ2-6; v_call: TRBV27; cdr3_aa: ASSGQSSGRHSGANVLT
d_call: NA; j_call: TRBJ2-1; v_call: TRBV2; cdr3_aa: ASSEVESSYNEQF
d_call: TRBD1; j_call: TRBJ2-1; v_call: TRBV5-1; cdr3_aa: ASSWGQGAIYNEQF
d_call: NA; j_call: TRBJ1-2; v_call: TRBV20-1; cdr3_aa: SARWGGGYT
d_call: NA; j_call: TRBJ1-5; v_call: TRBV6-2/TRBV6-3; cdr3_aa: ASKNREINQPQH
d_call: TRBD2; j_call: TRBJ2-3; v_call: TRBV15; cdr3_aa: ATSSSIAGGADTQY
d_call: NA; j_call: TRBJ2-3; v_call: TRBV15; cdr3_aa: ATSPLPTDRTDTQY
d_call: NA; j_call: TRBJ1-4; v_call: TRBV12-3/TRBV12-4; cdr3_aa: ASSFTGTSEKLF
d_call: NA; j_call: TRBJ2-3; v_call: TRBV27; cdr3_aa: ASSSGTLISTDTQY
d_call: NA; j_call: TRBJ1-3; v_call: TRBV28; cdr3_aa: ASTLVGSGNTIY
d_call: TRBD2; j_call: TRBJ2-7; v_call: TRBV29-1; cdr3_aa: SVFEGGSHEQY
d_call: NA; j_call: TRBJ2-7; v_call: TRBV4-1; cdr3_aa: ASSQAYRTYEQY
d_call: NA; j_call: TRBJ2-5; v_call: TRBV11-3; cdr3_aa: ASEAGETQY
d_call: TRBD2; j_call: TRBJ2-3; v_call: TRBV20-1; cdr3_aa: SARKSGRGAGSTDTQY
d_call: NA; j_call: TRBJ1-3; v_call: TRBV3-1; cdr3_aa: ASSQGWRIGNTIY
d_call: TRBD2; j_call: TRBJ2-7; v_call: TRBV11-2; cdr3_aa: ASSWGGEQY
d_call: NA; j_call: TRBJ2-3; v_call: TRBV20-1; cdr3_aa: SARDHGSVPDTQY
d_call: NA; j_call: TRBJ1-2; v_call: TRBV6-9; cdr3_aa: ASIRGLGGYT
d_call: NA; j_call: TRBJ2-7; v_call: TRBV20-1; cdr3_aa: SAGDSAWVYEQY
d_call: NA; j_call: TRBJ1-3; v_call: TRBV4-2; cdr3_aa: ASSQWAASGNTIY
d_call: TRBD1; j_call: TRBJ2-1; v_call: TRBV11-3; cdr3_aa: ASSPRQGEVEQF
d_call: TRBD1; j_call: TRBJ2-5; v_call: TRBV6-1; cdr3_aa: AATHRGKETQY
d_call: TRBD2; j_call: TRBJ2-5; v_call: TRBV20-1; cdr3_aa: SAEPTGLAGSWAQY
d_call: TRBD2; j_call: TRBJ2-1; v_call: TRBV12-5; cdr3_aa: ASGLSSGSYNEQF
d_call: NA; j_call: TRBJ1-2; v_call: TRBV20-1; cdr3_aa: SAGRGLRGYT
d_call: NA; j_call: TRBJ1-5; v_call: TRBV3-1; cdr3_aa: ASSQDPGNQPQH
d_call: TRBD1; j_call: TRBJ1-1; v_call: TRBV9; cdr3_aa: ASSVHRGGEAF
d_call: NA; j_call: TRBJ1-1; v_call: TRBV7-2; cdr3_aa: ASSLGSVRNTGAF
d_call: NA; j_call: TRBJ2-6; v_call: TRBV24-1; cdr3_aa: ATRDSGANVLT
d_call: NA; j_call: TRBJ2-3; v_call: TRBV6-2/TRBV6-3; cdr3_aa: ASRSATDTQY
d_call: NA; j_call: TRBJ1-4; v_call: TRBV6-6; cdr3_aa: ASTVTATNEKLF